This entry features one T cell receptor beta chain sequence. The target antigen is unknown. Measured with immunoSEQ multiplex PCR; TCRdb has only the in-frame clones, and not every one. The repertoire holds some 26,000 clones, with roughly 80% as singletons. In germline, CDR1 is SGHTA, CDR2 FQGNSA. The CDR3 length is 13 residues. V was trimmed by 3 bases and J by 3 bases, leaving 8 bases between them. The sample is drawn from a study of a mutant IDH1 vaccine in newly diagnosed glioma. The time point denotes: week 23, last vaccination. All doses held 300 ug of mutant IDH1 20-mer peptide, with topical imiquimod. The study, taken as a whole, reports: Among all patients, vaccine-induced immune responses occurred in 93.3%.

The V gene is TRBV7-2, the J gene TRBJ1-2, with no clear D. The source material was PBMCs, sampled from a glioma patient whose treatment included an IDH1 peptide vaccine. The receptor comes from a woman in her 30s with glioma. The CDR3 coding sequence is TGTGCCAGCAGCTTGGGAGAGTACTATGGCTACACCTTC. Protein product: CASSLGEYYGYTF.